Below are 2 T cell receptor beta chains sequenced from a single sample in a study of Graves' ophthalmopathy and Graves' hyperthyroidism (dated by TCRdb to the late 2010s). Instrument on record: Illumina HiSeq 2000. For repertoire sequencing, the TCR beta CDR3 regions were amplified from RNA transcripts. The first round of RT-PCR was done with HTBI primers and the Qiagen OneStep RT-PCR kit, and was followed by a second round of multiplex PCR, then size selection and purification. TCRdb itself trimmed the public reads at Q25 with fastp, ran MiXCR and retained productive beta chains. Records with the same CDR3 protein are collapsed into one entry carrying the most frequent genes and DNA. The sample table lists more than 1,000,000 distinct CDR3 sequences, less than 45% of them with a count of one. Clones ranked in the top ten supply 8.5% to 14% of the sample. The sample comprised peripheral blood or thyroid tissue (not recorded which). These receptors were collected from an adult man with Graves' hyperthyroidism.

This clonotype was detected only a few times. The chain uses TRBV5-6 and TRBJ2-7; D could derive from TRBD1 or TRBD2 (6 bases each). V lost 4 bases and J 0 bases, leaving 17 bases between the germline ends. CDR1 SGHDT and CDR2 YYEEEE come from the germline V gene. The CDR3 has 16 amino acids. The chain's CDR3 is CASSRLGQLDSYEQYF. For the CDR3, the DNA is TGTGCCAGCAGCAGACTAGGACAGCTCGACTCCTACGAGCAGTACTTC.

This clonotype was observed once. The chain combines TRBV9 with TRBJ1-2; 10 bases are shared with TRBD1. This CDR3 is built from 17 residues. Germline CDR1 is SGDLS and CDR2 is YYNGEE. V was clipped by 4 bases and J by 4 bases; unmatched bases: 13. CDR3 DNA: TGTGCCAGCAGCCCCCCGGGACAGGGGTCGAAGAGCTATGGCTACACCTTC. Encoded protein: CASSPPGQGSKSYGYTF. The full variable domain, with the rest looked up from reference TRBV9 and TRBJ1-2, is DSGVTQTPKHLITATGQRVTLRCSPRSGDLSVYWYQQSLDQGLQFLIQYYNGEERAKGNILERFSAQQFPDLHSELNLSSLELGDSALYFCASSPPGQGSKSYGYTFGSGTRLTVV.